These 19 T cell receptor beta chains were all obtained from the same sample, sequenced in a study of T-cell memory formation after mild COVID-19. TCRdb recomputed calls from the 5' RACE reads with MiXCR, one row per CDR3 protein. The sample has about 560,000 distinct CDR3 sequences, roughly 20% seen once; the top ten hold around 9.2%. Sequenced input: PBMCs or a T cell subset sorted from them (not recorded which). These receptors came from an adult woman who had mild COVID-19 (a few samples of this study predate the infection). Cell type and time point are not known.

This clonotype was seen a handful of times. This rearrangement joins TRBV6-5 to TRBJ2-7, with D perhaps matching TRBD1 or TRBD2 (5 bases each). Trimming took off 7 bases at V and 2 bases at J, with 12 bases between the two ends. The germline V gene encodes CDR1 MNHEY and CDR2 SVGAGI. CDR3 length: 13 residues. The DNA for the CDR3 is TGTGCCAGCAAAGCCGGGGCCCCCTACGAGCAGTACTTC. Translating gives CASKAGAPYEQYF.

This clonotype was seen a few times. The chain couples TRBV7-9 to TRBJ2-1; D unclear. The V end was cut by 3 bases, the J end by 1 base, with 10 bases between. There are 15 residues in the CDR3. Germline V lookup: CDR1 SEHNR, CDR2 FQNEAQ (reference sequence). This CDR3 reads CASSFLGKSYNEQFF. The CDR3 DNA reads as TGTGCCAGCAGCTTCTTAGGTAAATCCTACAATGAGCAGTTCTTC.

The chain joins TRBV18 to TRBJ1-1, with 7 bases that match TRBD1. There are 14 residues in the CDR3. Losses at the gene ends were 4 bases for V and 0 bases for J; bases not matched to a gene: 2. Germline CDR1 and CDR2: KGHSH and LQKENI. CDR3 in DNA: TGTGCCAGCTCACACGACAGGGTGAACACTGAAGCTTTCTTT. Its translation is CASSHDRVNTEAFF. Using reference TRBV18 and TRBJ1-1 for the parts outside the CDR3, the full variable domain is NAGVMQNPRHLVRRRGQEARLRCSPMKGHSHVYWYRQLPEEGLKFMVYLQKENIIDESGMPKERFSAEFPKEGPSILRIQQVVRGDSAAYFCASSHDRVNTEAFFGQGTRLTVV.

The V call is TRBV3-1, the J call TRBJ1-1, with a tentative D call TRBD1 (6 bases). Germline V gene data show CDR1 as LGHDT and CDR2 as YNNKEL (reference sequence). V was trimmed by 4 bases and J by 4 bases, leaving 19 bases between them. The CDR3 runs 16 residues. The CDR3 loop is CASSLEDSGVGTEAFF. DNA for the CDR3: TGTGCCAGCAGCCTCGAAGACTCAGGGGTAGGCACTGAAGCTTTCTTT.

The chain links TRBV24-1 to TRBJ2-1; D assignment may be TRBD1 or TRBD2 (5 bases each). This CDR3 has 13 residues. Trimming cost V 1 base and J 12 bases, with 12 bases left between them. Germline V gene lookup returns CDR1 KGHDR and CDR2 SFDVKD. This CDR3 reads CATSDFVGPRQFF. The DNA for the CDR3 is TGTGCCACCAGTGATTTCGTGGGACCCCGGCAGTTCTTC.

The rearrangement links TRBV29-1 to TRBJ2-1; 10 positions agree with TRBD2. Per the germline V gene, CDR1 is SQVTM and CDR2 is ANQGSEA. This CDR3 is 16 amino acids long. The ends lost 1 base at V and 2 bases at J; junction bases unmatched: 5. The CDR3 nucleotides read TGCAGCGTTGAAGTGGTTAGCGGGAGGACCTACAATGAGCAGTTCTTC. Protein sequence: CSVEVVSGRTYNEQFF.

In nucleotides, the CDR3 is TGTGCCAGCAGCCGTGTGGCTAGCGGGATCCCCACAGATACGCAGTATTTT. This codes for CASSRVASGIPTDTQYF. The V and J genes are TRBV7-2 and TRBJ2-3; TRBD2 matches at 9 bases. In germline, CDR1 is SGHTA, CDR2 FQGNSA. This CDR3 is built from 17 residues. J lost 2 bases, V lost 5 bases, and 11 bases had no gene match.

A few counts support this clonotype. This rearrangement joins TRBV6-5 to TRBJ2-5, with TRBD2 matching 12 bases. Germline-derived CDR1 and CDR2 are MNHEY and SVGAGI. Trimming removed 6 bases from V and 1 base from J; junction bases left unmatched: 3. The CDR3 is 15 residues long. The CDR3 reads CASSPTSGSQETQYF. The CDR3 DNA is TGTGCCAGCAGCCCGACTAGCGGGAGCCAAGAGACCCAGTACTTC.

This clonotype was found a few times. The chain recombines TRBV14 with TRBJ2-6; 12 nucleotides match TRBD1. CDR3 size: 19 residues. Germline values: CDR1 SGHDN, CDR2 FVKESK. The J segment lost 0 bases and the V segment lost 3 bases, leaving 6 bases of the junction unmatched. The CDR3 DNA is TGTGCCAGCAGCCAGCCGGGACAGGGGGCGAGCTCTGGGGCCAACGTCCTGACTTTC. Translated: CASSQPGQGASSGANVLTF.

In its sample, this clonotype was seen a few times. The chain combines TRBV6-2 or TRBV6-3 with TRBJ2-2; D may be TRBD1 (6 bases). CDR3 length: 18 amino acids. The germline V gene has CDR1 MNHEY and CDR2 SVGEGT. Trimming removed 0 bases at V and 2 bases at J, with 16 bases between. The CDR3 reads CASSYSIPRQVNTGELFF. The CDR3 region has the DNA TGTGCCAGCAGTTACTCGATTCCCCGACAGGTTAACACCGGGGAGCTGTTTTTT.

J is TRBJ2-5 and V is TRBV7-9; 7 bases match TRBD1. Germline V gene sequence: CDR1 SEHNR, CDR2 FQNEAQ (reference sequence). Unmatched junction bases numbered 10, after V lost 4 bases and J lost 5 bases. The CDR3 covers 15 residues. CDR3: CASSSGGSYLETQYF. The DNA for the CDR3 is TGTGCCAGCAGCTCAGGGGGAAGTTATTTGGAGACCCAGTACTTC.

CDR3 protein: CASTSLGYEQYF. DNA of the CDR3: TGTGCCAGCACATCGTTAGGTTACGAGCAGTACTTC. The chain is built from TRBV7-9 and TRBJ2-7; D is unresolved. Looked up from germline, CDR1 is SEHNR and CDR2 is FQNEAQ (reference sequence). V was trimmed by 7 bases and J by 4 bases, leaving 11 bases between them. This CDR3 contains 12 residues. Combining the CDR3 with reference TRBV7-9 and TRBJ2-7 gives the whole variable domain DTGVSQNPRHKITKRGQNVTFRCDPISEHNRLYWYRQTLGQGPEFLTYFQNEAQLEKSRLLSDRFSAERPKGSFSTLEIQRTEQGDSAMYLCASTSLGYEQYFGPGTRLTVT.

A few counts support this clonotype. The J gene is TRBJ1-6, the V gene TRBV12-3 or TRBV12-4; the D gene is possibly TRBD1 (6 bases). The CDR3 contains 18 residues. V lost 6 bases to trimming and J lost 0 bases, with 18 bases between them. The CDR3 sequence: CASSQSGGGDSYNSPLHF. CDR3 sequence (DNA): TGTGCCAGCAGCCAATCGGGAGGGGGTGACTCCTATAATTCACCCCTCCACTTT.

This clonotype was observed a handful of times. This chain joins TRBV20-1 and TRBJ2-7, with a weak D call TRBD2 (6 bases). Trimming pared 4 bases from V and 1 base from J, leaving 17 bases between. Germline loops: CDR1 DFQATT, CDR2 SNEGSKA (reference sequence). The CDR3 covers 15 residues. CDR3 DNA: TGCAGTGCTAAGATCTGGAGGGAGAGATCCTACGAGCAGTACTTC. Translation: CSAKIWRERSYEQYF.

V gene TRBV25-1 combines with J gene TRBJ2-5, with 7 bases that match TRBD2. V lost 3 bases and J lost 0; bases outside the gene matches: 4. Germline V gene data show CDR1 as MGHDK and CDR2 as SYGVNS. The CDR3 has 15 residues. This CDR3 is CASSEGGVNQETQYF. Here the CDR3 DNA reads TGTGCCAGCAGTGAGGGAGGGGTGAACCAAGAGACCCAGTACTTC. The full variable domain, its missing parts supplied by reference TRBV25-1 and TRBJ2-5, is EADIYQTPRYLVIGTGKKITLECSQTMGHDKMYWYQQDPGMELHLIHYSYGVNSTEKGDLSSESTVSRIRTEHFPLTLESARPSHTSQYLCASSEGGVNQETQYFGPGTRLLVL.

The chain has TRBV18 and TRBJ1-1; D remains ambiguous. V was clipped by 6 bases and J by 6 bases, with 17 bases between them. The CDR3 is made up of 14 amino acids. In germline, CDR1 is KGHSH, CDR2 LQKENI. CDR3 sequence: CASSVGRAVAEAFF. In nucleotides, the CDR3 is TGTGCCAGCTCCGTGGGAAGGGCTGTCGCTGAAGCTTTCTTT. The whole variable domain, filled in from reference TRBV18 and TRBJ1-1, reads NAGVMQNPRHLVRRRGQEARLRCSPMKGHSHVYWYRQLPEEGLKFMVYLQKENIIDESGMPKERFSAEFPKEGPSILRIQQVVRGDSAAYFCASSVGRAVAEAFFGQGTRLTVV.

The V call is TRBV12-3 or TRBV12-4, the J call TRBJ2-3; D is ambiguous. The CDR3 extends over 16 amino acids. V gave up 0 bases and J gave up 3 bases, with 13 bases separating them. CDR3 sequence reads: CASSLASGFETDTQYF. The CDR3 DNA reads TGTGCCAGCAGTTTAGCGTCAGGATTCGAGACAGATACGCAGTATTTT.

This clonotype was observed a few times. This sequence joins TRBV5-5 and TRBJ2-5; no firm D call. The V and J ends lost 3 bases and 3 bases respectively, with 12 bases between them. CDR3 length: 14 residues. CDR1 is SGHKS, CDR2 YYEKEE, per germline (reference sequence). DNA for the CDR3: TGTGCCAGCAGCTCACTCTCGGGTAAAGAGACCCAGTACTTC. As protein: CASSSLSGKETQYF.

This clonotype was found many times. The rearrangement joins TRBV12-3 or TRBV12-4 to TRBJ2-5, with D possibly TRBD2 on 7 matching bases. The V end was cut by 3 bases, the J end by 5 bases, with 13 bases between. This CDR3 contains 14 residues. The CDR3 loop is CASSFWGGKETQYF. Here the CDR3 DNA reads TGTGCCAGCAGTTTCTGGGGGGGCAAGGAGACCCAGTACTTC.